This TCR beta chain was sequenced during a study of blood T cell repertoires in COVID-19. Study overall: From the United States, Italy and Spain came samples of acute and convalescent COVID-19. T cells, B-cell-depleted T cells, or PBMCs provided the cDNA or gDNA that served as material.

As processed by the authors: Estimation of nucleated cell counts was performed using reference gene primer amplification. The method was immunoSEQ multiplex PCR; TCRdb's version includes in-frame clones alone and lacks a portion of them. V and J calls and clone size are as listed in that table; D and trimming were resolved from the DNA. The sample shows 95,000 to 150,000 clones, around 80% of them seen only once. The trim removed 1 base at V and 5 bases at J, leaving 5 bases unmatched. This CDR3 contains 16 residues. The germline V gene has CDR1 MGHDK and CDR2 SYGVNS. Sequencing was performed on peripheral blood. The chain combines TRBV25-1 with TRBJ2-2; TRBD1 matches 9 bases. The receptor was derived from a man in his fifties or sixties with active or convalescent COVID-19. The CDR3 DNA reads TGTGCCAGCAGTGAATTTAGACAGGGGGGAACCGGGGAGCTGTTTTTT. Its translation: CASSEFRQGGTGELFF.